Below, 22 T cell receptor beta chains from the same sample are listed, as sequenced in a study of T-cell reconstitution after alpha-beta-depleted transplantation in children. TCRbeta library preparation incorporated unique molecular identifiers. A single record per CDR3 protein comes from TCRdb applying MiXCR to the PCR reads. The data hold about 540,000 distinct CDR3 sequences, with 15% to 20% observed a single time. The specimen comprised PBMCs from the stem cell graft donor, sampled from the stem cell graft. The source is a human donor who donated a stem cell graft to a child with acute lymphoblastic leukemia.

The count of this clonotype is one. The genes are TRBV6-1 and TRBJ2-1; D is ambiguous. Germline-derived CDR1 and CDR2 are MNHNS and SASEGT. Trimming cost V 6 bases and J 3 bases, with 15 bases left between them. CDR3 length: 15 amino acids. In DNA form, the CDR3 reads TGTGCCAGCAGGCCGAAGGACGCCGGCTACAATGAGCAGTTCTTC. It is translated as CASRPKDAGYNEQFF.

As to this clonotype: Germline is not matched at one junction end, which may reflect a read error. This chain joins TRBV15 and TRBJ2-5; 7 bases agree with TRBD2. The V gene's germline CDR1 is LNHNV and CDR2 YYDKDF (reference sequence). The CDR3 is 17 amino acids. CDR3 residues: CATSNGRPGGYQGTQYF. DNA of the CDR3: TGTGCCACCAGCAACGGTCGTCCGGGGGGTTATCAAGGGACCCAGTACTTC.

A few counts support this clonotype. Here the CDR3 DNA reads TGTGCCAGCAGTGAATGGGGGCCCCAAGAGACCCAGTACTTC. Protein sequence: CASSEWGPQETQYF. This chain uses TRBV2 with TRBJ2-5, with D perhaps matching TRBD1 (6 bases). Looked up from germline, CDR1 is SNHLY and CDR2 is FYNNEI. This CDR3 has 14 amino acids. With 2 bases removed from V and 1 base from J, the gap between germline ends came to 8 bases.

At least ten counts were recorded for this clonotype. This rearrangement joins TRBV7-9 to TRBJ1-2; D call uncertain. There are 13 residues in the CDR3. V gave up 1 base and J gave up 5 bases, with 8 bases separating them. Germline V gene data show CDR1 as SEHNR and CDR2 as FQNEAQ (reference sequence). The CDR3, as DNA: TGTGCCAGCAGCTTAGGGACGGATTATGGCTACACCTTC. Its translation: CASSLGTDYGYTF.

The chain combines TRBV29-1 with TRBJ2-7; possible D gene TRBD1, 5 bases. V was pared by 6 bases and J by 2 bases, with 23 bases between. Germline V gene data show CDR1 as SQVTM and CDR2 as ANQGSEA. The CDR3 covers 16 residues. The CDR3 spells CSVCPGHRMGPYEQYF. CDR3 DNA: TGCAGCGTCTGCCCAGGACACCGAATGGGGCCCTACGAGCAGTACTTC.

The chain combines TRBV5-1 with TRBJ2-3; tentative D call: TRBD1 (5 bases). V lost 4 bases and J lost 2, with 8 bases in between. The germline V gene has CDR1 SGHRS and CDR2 YFSETQ. The CDR3 covers 13 residues. CDR3: CASSTQVTDTQYF. The CDR3 DNA reads as TGCGCCAGCAGCACACAGGTCACAGATACGCAGTATTTT.

This clonotype was observed a handful of times. The V call is TRBV3-1, the J call TRBJ1-2, with TRBD1 matching 8 bases. V was clipped by 4 bases and J by 8 bases; unmatched bases: 6. The length of the CDR3 is 13 residues. CDR1 and CDR2 (germline): LGHDT, YNNKEL (reference sequence). The CDR3 reads CASSRTGPLGYTF. The DNA for the CDR3 is TGTGCCAGCAGCCGGACAGGGCCTCTAGGCTACACCTTC.

The rearrangement uses TRBV5-4 and TRBJ2-2, with TRBD1 as a possible D gene (6 bases). V shed 0 bases and J shed 4 bases, with 31 bases lying between them. The CDR3 spans 22 residues. Per germline, CDR1 SGHNT and CDR2 YYREEE (reference sequence). The CDR3, as DNA: TGTGCCAGCAGCTTGGGCCACGACAGGTGGCCAGTTTCTCTAACGGCCACCGGGGAGCTGTTTTTT. Its protein product is CASSLGHDRWPVSLTATGELFF.

This chain uses TRBV12-3 or TRBV12-4 with TRBJ2-2; the D gene is possibly TRBD2 (6 bases). The CDR3 has 13 amino acids. Trimming cost V 3 bases and J 9 bases, with 11 bases left between them. CDR3 loop: CASSFGGNRELFF. In nucleotides, the CDR3 is TGTGCCAGCAGTTTCGGAGGGAACAGGGAGCTGTTTTTT.

As to this clonotype: One junction end does not reproduce the germline sequence, and a read error may be involved. The V and J genes are TRBV6-1 and TRBJ2-2; TRBD2 matches at 9 bases. The CDR3 runs to 16 residues. CDR1 is MNHNS, CDR2 SASEGT, per germline. The CDR3 coding sequence is TGTGCCAGTAGTGTCTCTAGCGGGATTAACACCGGGGAGCTGTTTTTT. Protein: CASSVSSGINTGELFF.

Ten or more counts support this clonotype. This chain connects TRBV27 to TRBJ2-1, with D perhaps TRBD1 (5 bases). V was clipped by 5 bases and J by 4 bases, with 15 bases between them. The CDR3 has 15 residues. Germline V gene lookup returns CDR1 MNHEY and CDR2 SMNVEV (reference sequence). The CDR3 loop is CASSDTQGVYNEQFF. CDR3 nucleotides: TGTGCCAGCAGTGATACCCAAGGGGTTTACAATGAGCAGTTCTTC.

This clonotype showed up just a few times. This chain links TRBV29-1 with TRBJ1-2, with D unresolved. The CDR3 runs to 11 residues. Germline CDR1 reads SQVTM; CDR2 reads ANQGSEA. V was pared by 1 base and J by 6 bases, with 6 bases between. CDR3 sequence: CSVEGTHGYTF. The CDR3 bases are TGCAGCGTTGAAGGCACTCATGGCTACACCTTC. Together with reference TRBV29-1 and TRBJ1-2, the CDR3 gives the full variable domain: SAVISQKPSRDICQRGTSLTIQCQVDSQVTMMFWYRQQPGQSLTLIATANQGSEATYESGFVIDKFPISRPNLTFSTLTVSNMSPEDSSIYLCSVEGTHGYTFGSGTRLTVV.

The chain employs TRBV18 and TRBJ2-3; no firm D call. Germline V lookup: CDR1 KGHSH, CDR2 LQKENI. V was pared by 0 bases and J by 0 bases, with 10 bases between. This CDR3 region has 16 residues. CDR3 in amino acids: CASSPPGGLSTDTQYF. CDR3 in DNA: TGTGCCAGCTCACCACCGGGCGGTCTCAGCACAGATACGCAGTATTTT.

The chain has TRBV19 and TRBJ2-5; D ambiguous. The CDR3 sequence is 14 residues long. Germline V gives CDR1 LNHDA, CDR2 SQIVND (reference sequence). V was pared by 4 bases and J by 1 base, with 10 bases between. This chain's CDR3 is CASSTRQPQETQYF. CDR3 DNA: TGTGCCAGTAGTACCCGACAACCCCAAGAGACCCAGTACTTC. Filled out from reference TRBV19 and TRBJ2-5, the complete variable domain reads DGGITQSPKYLFRKEGQNVTLSCEQNLNHDAMYWYRQDPGQGLRLIYYSQIVNDFQKGDIAEGYSVSREKKESFPLTVTSAQKNPTAFYLCASSTRQPQETQYFGPGTRLLVL.

V gene TRBV19 combines with J gene TRBJ1-5; D gene ambiguous. This CDR3 comprises 15 residues. In germline, CDR1 is LNHDA, CDR2 SQIVND (reference sequence). V lost 3 bases to trimming and J lost 0 bases, with 9 bases between them. The CDR3 bases are TGTGCCAGTAGTATTACCGATTATAGCAATCAGCCCCAGCATTTT. Residues: CASSITDYSNQPQHF.

This clonotype was recorded a few times. This rearrangement joins TRBV11-1 to TRBJ2-2; 8 bases map to TRBD2. CDR3 length: 17 residues. Germline V CDR1 and CDR2: SGHAT, FQDESV (reference sequence). The trim removed 7 bases at V and 6 bases at J, leaving 16 bases unmatched. CDR3: CASIPAPAGGLPGELFF. The CDR3, as DNA: TGTGCCAGCATCCCGGCCCCGGCGGGAGGCCTCCCCGGGGAGCTGTTTTTT.

This clonotype appeared once. J is TRBJ1-5 and V is TRBV6-9; no firm D call. Germline-derived CDR1 and CDR2 are MNHGY and SVAAGI. The CDR3 covers 15 residues. Trimming pared 5 bases from V and 4 bases from J, leaving 15 bases between. The CDR3 region is CASSTLPGLNQPQHF. In nucleotides, the CDR3 is TGTGCCAGCAGTACCCTTCCGGGCTTAAATCAGCCCCAGCATTTT.

This clonotype was detected a few times. The chain uses TRBV29-1 and TRBJ2-1; D uncertain. V gave up 6 bases and J gave up 1 base, with 10 bases separating them. Germline V lookup: CDR1 SQVTM, CDR2 ANQGSEA. The CDR3 runs 13 residues. The CDR3 reads CSVGPWSYNEQFF. In DNA, the CDR3 is TGCAGCGTGGGCCCCTGGTCCTACAATGAGCAGTTCTTC.

The chain has TRBV2 and TRBJ2-1, with D perhaps matching TRBD1 (6 bases). This CDR3 is built from 14 residues. Deletions cut 5 bases from V and 6 bases from J, with 14 bases between. Germline V CDR1 and CDR2: SNHLY, FYNNEI. CDR3 coding DNA: TGTGCCAGCAGTAACTTTCGAGGGGGCAATGAGCAGTTCTTC. Protein sequence: CASSNFRGGNEQFF.

This chain uses TRBV19 with TRBJ2-2; D gene unclear. Between the trimmed V and J ends, which lost 5 bases and 2 bases, there was a span of 6 bases. The CDR3 sequence is 13 residues long. CDR1 is LNHDA, CDR2 SQIVND, per germline (reference sequence). CDR3 residues: CASSHHNTGELFF. CDR3 in DNA: TGTGCCAGTAGTCACCATAACACCGGGGAGCTGTTTTTT.

This clonotype was counted a few times. The rearrangement joins TRBV9 to TRBJ2-1; 9 nucleotides align to TRBD2. CDR1 and CDR2 (germline): SGDLS, YYNGEE. The CDR3 totals 16 residues. The J segment lost 4 bases and the V segment lost 1 base, leaving 6 bases of the junction unmatched. The CDR3 sequence is CASSVSGRPQYNEQFF. The CDR3, as DNA: TGTGCCAGCAGCGTAAGCGGGAGGCCCCAGTACAATGAGCAGTTCTTC.

This clonotype was observed many times. The chain is built from TRBV5-1 and TRBJ2-7; D perhaps matches TRBD2 (5 bases). The CDR3 has 15 residues. Germline CDR1 SGHRS, CDR2 YFSETQ. V lost 1 base, J lost 0 bases, and 11 bases lay in between. Written as DNA, the CDR3 is TGCGCCAGCAGCTTGCGGACTTCGGACTCCTACGAGCAGTACTTC. This translates into CASSLRTSDSYEQYF.